This T cell receptor beta chain emerged from a study of cytomegalovirus exposure and HLA in healthy donors (dated by TCRdb to 2016 to 2017). Turning to the overall study: An earlier analysis of 550 to 700 of the donors reported about 250 Gb of sequence data and around 110 million unique TCR beta sequences from some 180 million T cells. Roughly 310 gigabases of sequencing data and 78 million or so unique TCR sequences were included in an early release covering 550 to 800 HLA-typed donors. Of the roughly 430 genotyped donors, approximately 82% fell in the genetic ancestry cluster associated with self-reported Caucasian donors. The study aimed to test whether cataloging public T cell receptors could reveal signatures of past pathogen exposure. The study used immunosequencing to profile the T cell repertoires of hundreds of subjects and linked those repertoires to cytomegalovirus serostatus. Besides the first cohort of around 700 subjects, a separate validation cohort made up of 90 to 150 different subjects was used. High-throughput TCR immunosequencing, statistical association of individual TCRs with disease status, and machine learning were combined to predict cytomegalovirus infection status. To study patterns of TCR occurrence, a later analysis re-analyzed previously published TCR beta repertoires from 666 donors and added high-resolution HLA genotyping. Rather than drawing on any new phenotypic data, the later analysis identified candidate immune exposures from TCR beta sequences and the way those sequences occurred across donors. An earlier analysis of 587 of the donors used high-throughput TCR beta sequencing to judge whether each TCR beta V gene segment behaved as functional or pseudogenic. Donor age, sex, ethnicity and CMV serostatus were compiled together with the repertoire data. A later genetic analysis used genome-wide SNP genotypes for 398 of the 666 donors, treating that subset as a discovery cohort. Every discovery cohort repertoire had been produced on one sequencing platform. Both class I and class II loci were covered by HLA typing, at four-digit resolution. Typing coverage differed by locus: A, B, C, DRB1 and DQB1 were typed in roughly 629-640 donors, DQA1 in about 500, DPA1 in nearly 610, and DPB1 in 472. Four or five DR-DQ haplotypes were treated as single units for association and clustering because of strong linkage in the cohort. Among roughly 400 genotyped donors of the cohort, an average of roughly 230,000 unique TCR beta nucleotide sequences was sequenced per donor, of which approximately 18% were non-productive.

The cohort comprised 710 or so healthy bone marrow donors. At the time of sampling, all cohort members were nominally healthy, though unrecorded immune exposures were likely present. The donor tested CMV seronegative, placing the donor among the 300 to 400 seronegative members of the cohort. A peripheral blood sample was collected from each donor, and TCR beta sequencing was performed on peripheral blood mononuclear cells. Genomic DNA extraction from the blood cell samples was performed with the Qiagen DNeasy Blood Extraction Kit. As to this clone: This receptor's antigen is unknown. No base-level quality is on record; no much larger clone is a single base apart.

For this chain, trimming is 4 bases at the V end and 2 bases at the J end, and the number of junction bases without a gene match is 6. The germline V gene (reference sequence) gives CDR1 as LNHDA and CDR2 as SQIVND. There are 15 amino acids in the CDR3, from cysteine to phenylalanine inclusive. The sequence is cut down to CDR3 DNA, 45 bases in frame from base 1. General findings and caveats noted by the study authors: In a later analysis, HLA-associated TCR beta chains showed more clonal expansion and lower generation probabilities than non-associated chains that were equally common. According to a later genetic analysis, donors in an Asian-associated ancestry cluster had fewer N-insertions in productive TCRs than the approximately 650-donor mean. The cohort was sequenced for TCR beta chains only, and without alpha or paired-chain data the features that could be detected were limited. Across donors, most TCR sequences were observed very rarely, whereas some public TCRs were present in many individuals. At a false discovery rate of 0.05, a later analysis linked approximately 18,000 TCR beta sequences to specific HLA alleles. According to a later analysis, parvovirus B19, influenza, CMV and Epstein-Barr virus appeared linked to several top co-occurrence clusters. V-gene and J-gene trimming of TCR beta chains was associated with a missense DCLRE1C variant in a later genetic analysis, and the association was replicated in an independent cohort. The sequencing pipeline was judged likely to have produced a cluster of highly shared sequence variants as a technical artifact. Broadly in line with IMGT annotations, most TCR beta V segments showed up in productive rearrangements about 87% or about 30% of the time in an earlier analysis of 587 of the donors. Correlated functional status among segregating V segments might reflect linkage disequilibrium, but an unknown experimental factor could not be ruled out. The 87-base-pair reads could not distinguish some IMGT-functional V segments, including TRBV6-2 and TRBV6-3, so those segments were excluded. The only immune exposure information available for the cohort was CMV serostatus. The authors suggested that the approach could potentially be extended to other disease states and immunological phenotypes. A few of the identified cytomegalovirus-associated TCR beta chains were confirmed in vitro to be specific for cytomegalovirus antigens. Most CMV-associated TCR beta chains appeared to be HLA-restricted in a later analysis, and the HLA associations seemed to be driven largely by CMV exposure. A further reported finding was that TCR beta sequences accurately predicted the HLA-A and HLA-B alleles for most subjects in the first cohort. Because HLA typing was missing for some donors at each locus, association tests included only the typed subset. In a later analysis, TCR association rates were found to vary across HLA loci, with the most associated TCRs seen for DRB1 alleles and the fewest for HLA-C alleles. In the study, approximately 160 TCR beta chains were listed as associated with cytomegalovirus. Assigning TCR associations to individual alleles was difficult when HLA alleles, especially DR and DQ, strongly co-occurred. Presence/absence analyses assumed roughly uniform sequencing depth across donors, an assumption that may not hold. Because counts were too low, roughly 16 rarely observed V segments, including chromosome 9 orphons, were excluded from the earlier analysis of 587 of the donors. The classifier was reported to diagnose cytomegalovirus status with high specificity and sensitivity in both the original cohort and the validation cohort.

Library preparation was by the immunoSEQ multiplex PCR assay. The multiplex PCR relied on a mix of 60 forward primers for TCR Vbeta segments and 13 reverse primers for TCR Jbeta segments. Amplification of the CDR3 region of rearranged TCR beta genes was performed with a multiplex PCR assay on genomic DNA. Amplified TCR beta libraries were sequenced as 87-base-pair reads on the Illumina HiSeq System. The study's own analysis went as follows. Across the 600 to 700 repertoires, a later analysis counted some 80 million unique TCR beta chains, 9 million to 14 million of which were shared by at least two donors. Raw reads were error-corrected and collapsed into unique sequences with a nearest-neighbor algorithm that merged closely related sequences to remove PCR and sequencing errors. To assign V, D and J gene segments, CDR3 sequences were aligned to IMGT reference sequences. Each retained sequence needed at least a six-nucleotide match to both a V gene segment and a J gene segment. A rearrangement counted as productive if the CDR3 had no stop codons and remained in frame with V and J, and every other rearrangement counted as non-productive. CDR3 was defined by IMGT convention, running from the second conserved V-encoded cysteine to the conserved J-encoded phenylalanine. The earlier analysis of roughly 590 of the donors excluded any sequence lacking an unambiguous match to a single V gene segment. In an earlier analysis of 450 to 750 of the donors, a V segment was called functional when productive rearrangements were above 56.7%, and segregating when the standard deviation between donors exceeded 5%. A statistical classification framework was developed to diagnose cytomegalovirus status using the catalog of TCR beta chain sequences. In a later analysis, V and J genes were assigned by comparing TCR nucleotide sequences against IMGT/GENE-DB human TR gene sequences. In a later analysis, CDR3 sequences and most-parsimonious VDJ recombination scenarios were assigned using the TCRdist pipeline. In a later analysis, every TCR beta chain was defined by the combination of its CDR3 amino acid sequence and its V-gene family, and reads without a unique V-gene family were dropped. A later analysis removed 550 to 700 highly shared, low-generation-probability nucleotide sequences to deal with suspected cross-contamination and a sequencing artifact. In a later analysis, a clonal expansion index for each public chain was calculated from normalized within-repertoire ranks of inferred template counts. A later analysis computed generation probabilities with a VDJ recombination model fitted to out-of-frame rearrangements, and checked the results against IGoR. In a later analysis, TCR-TCR, TCR-HLA and TCR-CMV co-occurrence was scored with hypergeometric tests, and a repertoire-size bias correction was applied to TCR pairs. To estimate false discovery rates, a later analysis permuted the HLA or CMV assignments 20 times. In a later analysis, co-occurring TCRs were grouped with DBSCAN, and TCRdist sequence similarity was added when clustering was performed within HLA-allele-positive subsets. Repertoires with fewer than 30,000 or more than 120,000 public chains were left out of co-occurrence clustering, as were a few repertoires with anomalous nucleotide sharing. TCRdb's version of the immuneACCESS table is confined to in-frame rearrangements and falls short of the full clone set. An unresolved V gene accounts for under half of the shortfall where checked; the remainder is of unknown origin. The D gene and trimming were derived from the DNA, and the V and J assignments and clone size from that table. The sample records 50,000 to 70,000 clones, 80% of which are singletons. The ten largest account for around 5.4% of the sample.

The sequence joins TRBV19 to TRBJ2-5; 8 nucleotides in the junction match TRBD2. The receptor's source is a male donor in good health and CMV-seronegative. Sequenced: PBMCs. The CDR3 sequence is CASSRGAGAQETQYF. Here is the DNA: TGTGCCAGTAGTAGGGGAGCGGGGGCTCAAGAGACCCAGTACTTC.